This T cell receptor (beta chain) was captured by sequencing in a study of T-cell memory formation after mild COVID-19. Turning to the study itself: Across donors, TCR clusters were largely donor specific.

Study outcomes and limitations: Clones that got smaller from day 15 to 85 had even CD4/CD8, while clones growing later tipped toward CD4+. A second wave of clones peaked on day 37, and their SARS-CoV-2 specificity went unconfirmed.

Germline CDR1 MNHEY, CDR2 SMNVEV (reference sequence). There are 14 residues in the CDR3. The V and J ends lost 6 bases and 2 bases, in that order; junction bases with no gene match: 4. Comment on this clonotype: Its antigen is not known.

TCRdb passed the 5' RACE reads through MiXCR, listing each CDR3 protein once. The data contain approximately 88,000 distinct CDR3 sequences, nearly 25% of them singletons. The chain uses TRBV27 and TRBJ2-3, with TRBD2 matching 8 bases. Source material: PBMCs or a T cell subset sorted from them (not recorded which). This sequence originates from a man younger than 30 who had mild COVID-19 (a few samples of this study predate the infection). Cell type and time point are not known. CDR3 residues: CASSVAGNTDTQYF. The CDR3 DNA reads TGTGCCAGCAGCGTAGCGGGGAACACAGATACGCAGTATTTT.